This record looks at one T cell receptor (beta chain) sequence and its context. The record originates from a study of blood T cell repertoires in COVID-19. At the level of the study: There were acute and convalescent COVID-19 samples, and they came from the United States, Italy and Spain. T cells, B-cell-depleted T cells, or PBMCs provided the cDNA or gDNA that served as material.

Study processing details: The authors estimated nucleated cell counts from reference gene primer amplification. Clones were read by immunoSEQ multiplex PCR, and TCRdb kept only the in-frame ones, dropping some. That table furnishes V, J and clone size, whereas the DNA furnished D and trimming. Of about 42,000 clones detected, roughly 90% appear once; the ten largest clones hold about 0.4%. The length of the CDR3 is 13 residues. Sequenced sample: peripheral blood. The TCR sequence derives from a human donor in a cohort sampled during active COVID-19. The chain uses TRBV21-1 and TRBJ2-5; TRBD2 reflects the table's D call only, with no check against the DNA. TRBV21-1 has pseudogene status. In DNA, the CDR3 is TGTGCCAGCAGAGGGGGGGGCACGGAGACCCAGTACTTC. It yields the protein CASRGGGTETQYF.